This T cell receptor beta chain was recovered during a study of cytomegalovirus exposure and HLA in healthy donors. Amplification used 60 Vbeta primers and 13 Jbeta primers. Sequencing was performed with immunoSEQ multiplex PCR; in TCRdb, only in-frame clones are kept and a portion is missing. The sample has about 280,000 clones, 70% to 90% seen once. The CDR3 has 17 amino acids. The trim removed 4 bases at V and 5 bases at J, leaving 13 bases unmatched. CDR1 and CDR2 from the germline V gene are SGHDT and YYEEEE. The chain joins TRBV5-6 to TRBJ2-7; 12 bases match TRBD2. Sequenced sample: PBMCs. The receptor comes from a woman under 30 in good health and CMV-seronegative. The DNA of the CDR3 is TGTGCCAGCAGCGGGCGCCGACTAGCGGGGGCCGGGGACGAGCAGTACTTC. This translates into CASSGRRLAGAGDEQYF.